The source of this T cell receptor (beta chain) is a study of Graves' ophthalmopathy and Graves' hyperthyroidism. Study results and limitations: Ophthalmopathy and stable hyperthyroidism were discriminated by a 13-signature model, with approximately 89% sensitivity and approximately 77% specificity.

The CDR3 is 14 residues long. Germline CDR1 is SGHAT and CDR2 is FQNNGV. The V end lost 3 bases, the J end lost 4 bases, and 12 bases lay between the germline ends. Transcripts of RNA were the source for amplifying TCR beta CDR3 regions. The workflow started with a first-round RT-PCR run with HTBI primers and then moved on to a second-round multiplex PCR. TCRdb called the multiplex PCR reads again in MiXCR, with one record for every CDR3 protein. Among about 620,000 distinct CDR3 sequences listed, approximately 22% were seen once. The term stable hyperthyroidism indicated an absence of ophthalmopathy within 18 months of follow-up. As diagnostic evidence, clinical symptoms, serum thyroxine, TRAb, thyroid ultrasound and orbital computed tomography were relied upon. This clonotype was counted ten times or more. The antigen is undetermined.

The clonotype originates from a woman aged 18-29 years with stable Graves' hyperthyroidism. Some clones in this sample may be carry-over from other donors' samples. The sequenced material came from peripheral blood. This rearrangement joins TRBV11-2 to TRBJ1-1; D ambiguous. The CDR3 region is CASSFSVRGTEAFF. The CDR3 DNA reads as TGTGCCAGCAGCTTCTCGGTTCGTGGCACTGAAGCTTTCTTT.